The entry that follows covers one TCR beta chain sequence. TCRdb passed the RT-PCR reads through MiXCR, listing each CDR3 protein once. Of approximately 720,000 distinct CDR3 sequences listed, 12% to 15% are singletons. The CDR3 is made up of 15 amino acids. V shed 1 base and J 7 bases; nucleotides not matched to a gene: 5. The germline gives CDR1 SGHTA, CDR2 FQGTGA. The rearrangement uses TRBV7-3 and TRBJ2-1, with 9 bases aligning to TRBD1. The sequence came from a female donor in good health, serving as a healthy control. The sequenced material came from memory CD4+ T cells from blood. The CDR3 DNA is TGTGCCAGCAGCTTAATTACAGGGGGCCTAAATGAGCAGTTCTTC. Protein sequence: CASSLITGGLNEQFF.